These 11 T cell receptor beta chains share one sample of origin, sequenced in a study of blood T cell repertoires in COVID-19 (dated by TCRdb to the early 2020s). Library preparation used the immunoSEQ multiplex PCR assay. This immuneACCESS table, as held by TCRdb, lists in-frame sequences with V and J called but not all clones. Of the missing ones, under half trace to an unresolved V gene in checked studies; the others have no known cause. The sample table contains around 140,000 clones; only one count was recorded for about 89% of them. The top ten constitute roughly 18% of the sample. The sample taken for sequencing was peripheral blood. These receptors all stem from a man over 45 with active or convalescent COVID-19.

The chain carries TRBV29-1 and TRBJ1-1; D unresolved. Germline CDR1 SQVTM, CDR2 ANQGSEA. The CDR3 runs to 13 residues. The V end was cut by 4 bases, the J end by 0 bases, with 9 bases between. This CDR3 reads CSVARRLNTEAFF. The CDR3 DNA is TGCAGCGTTGCCAGGCGATTGAACACTGAAGCTTTCTTT.

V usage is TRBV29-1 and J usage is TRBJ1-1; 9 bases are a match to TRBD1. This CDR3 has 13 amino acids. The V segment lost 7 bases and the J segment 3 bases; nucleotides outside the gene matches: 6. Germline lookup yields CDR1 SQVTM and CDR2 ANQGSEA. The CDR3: CSASGQGYTEAFF. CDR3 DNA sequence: TGCAGCGCCTCGGGACAGGGATACACTGAAGCTTTCTTT.

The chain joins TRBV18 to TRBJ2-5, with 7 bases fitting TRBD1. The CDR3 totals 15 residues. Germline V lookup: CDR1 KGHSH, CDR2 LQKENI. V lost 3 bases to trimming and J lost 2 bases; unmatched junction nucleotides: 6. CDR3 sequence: CASSPPGQEQETQYF. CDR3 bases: TGTGCCAGCTCACCTCCCGGACAGGAACAAGAGACCCAGTACTTC.

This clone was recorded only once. The DNA for the CDR3 is TGCGCCAGCAGCCCGGGACTAGCGGGAGGGCGGGAGACCCAGTACTTC. This sequence encodes CASSPGLAGGRETQYF. The chain carries TRBV5-1 and TRBJ2-5, with TRBD2 matching 16 bases. The CDR3 spans 16 residues. Germline V gives CDR1 SGHRS, CDR2 YFSETQ. V was clipped by 4 bases and J by 5 bases; unmatched bases: 5. Filled out from reference TRBV5-1 and TRBJ2-5, the complete variable domain reads KAGVTQTPRYLIKTRGQQVTLSCSPISGHRSVSWYQQTPGQGLQFLFEYFSETQRNKGNFPGRFSGRQFSNSRSEMNVSTLELGDSALYLCASSPGLAGGRETQYFGPGTRLLVL.

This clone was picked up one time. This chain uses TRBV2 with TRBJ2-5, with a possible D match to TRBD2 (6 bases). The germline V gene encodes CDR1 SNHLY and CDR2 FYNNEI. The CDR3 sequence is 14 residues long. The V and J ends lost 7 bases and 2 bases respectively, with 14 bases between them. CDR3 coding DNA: TGTGCCAGCAAACCCCGGGACTCACAAGAGACCCAGTACTTC. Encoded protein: CASKPRDSQETQYF.

The CDR3 region is CASSRGTDYEQYF. Written as DNA, the CDR3 is TGTGCCAGCAGCCGAGGGACAGACTACGAGCAGTACTTC. The chain is built from TRBV7-9 and TRBJ2-7, with 7 bases that match TRBD1. Germline CDR1 is SEHNR and CDR2 is FQNEAQ (reference sequence). Losses at the gene ends were 5 bases for V and 3 bases for J; bases not matched to a gene: 4. The CDR3 has 13 residues.

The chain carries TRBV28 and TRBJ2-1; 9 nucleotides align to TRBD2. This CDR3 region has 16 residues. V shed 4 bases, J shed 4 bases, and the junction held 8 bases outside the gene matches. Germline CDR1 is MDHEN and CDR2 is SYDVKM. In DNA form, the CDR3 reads TGTGCCAGCAGTTCCCCCGGAGCGGGAGGATACAATGAGCAGTTCTTC. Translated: CASSSPGAGGYNEQFF.

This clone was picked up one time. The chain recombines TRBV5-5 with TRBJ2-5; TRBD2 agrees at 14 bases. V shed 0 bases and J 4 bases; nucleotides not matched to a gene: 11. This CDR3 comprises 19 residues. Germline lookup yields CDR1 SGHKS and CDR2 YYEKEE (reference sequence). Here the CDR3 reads CASSLVPGTSGSAGETQYF. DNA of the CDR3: TGTGCCAGCAGCTTGGTGCCCGGGACTAGCGGGAGTGCGGGAGAGACCCAGTACTTC.

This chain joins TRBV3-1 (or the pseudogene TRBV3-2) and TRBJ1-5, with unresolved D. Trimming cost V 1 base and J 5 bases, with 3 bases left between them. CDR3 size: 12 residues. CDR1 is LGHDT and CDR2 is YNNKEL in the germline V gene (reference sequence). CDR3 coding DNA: TGTGCCAGCAGCCAAGCTGATCAGCCCCAGCATTTT. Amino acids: CASSQADQPQHF.

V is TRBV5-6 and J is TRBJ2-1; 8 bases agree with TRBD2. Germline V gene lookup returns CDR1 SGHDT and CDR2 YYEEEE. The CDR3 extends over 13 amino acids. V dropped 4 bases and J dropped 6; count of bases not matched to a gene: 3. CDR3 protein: CASSPGLANEQFF. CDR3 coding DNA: TGTGCCAGCAGCCCAGGACTAGCCAATGAGCAGTTCTTC.

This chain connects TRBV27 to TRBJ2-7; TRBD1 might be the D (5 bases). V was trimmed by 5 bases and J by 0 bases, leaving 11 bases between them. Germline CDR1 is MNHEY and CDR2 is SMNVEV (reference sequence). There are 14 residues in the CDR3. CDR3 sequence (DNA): TGTGCCAGCAGTAGAGACAGCATCTCCTACGAGCAGTACTTC. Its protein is CASSRDSISYEQYF.